This TCR beta chain was recovered during a study of OX40 agonist ivuxolimab in advanced cancers. Study information: Patients' therapy was ivuxolimab, an antibody that acts as an agonist of OX40 (CD134). Ivuxolimab was administered intravenously to patients at 0.01 to 10 mg/kg every 2 weeks. Patients were roughly 87% male with ages about 23 to 90, mean roughly 64. Study conclusions and caveats: Both blood CD4+ and CD8+ T cells showed clonal growth by week 6 at 0.1 to 3.0 mg/kg.

Here immunoSEQ multiplex PCR was the method, and the copy in TCRdb shows in-frame clones only, minus some. The repertoire holds about 65,000 clones, with about four fifths as singletons. Trimming took 5 bases from V and 7 from J; bases not matched to a gene: 10. The germline V gene has CDR1 LNHDA and CDR2 SQIVND (reference sequence). The CDR3 covers 15 residues. A word on this clone: Its target is not known.

The specimen comprised CD4+ or CD8+ T cells sorted from blood, sampled in a trial of the OX40 agonist ivuxolimab. The receptor comes from an adult with an advanced solid tumor such as melanoma, head and neck, liver or kidney cancer. The chain uses TRBV19 and TRBJ1-4; 7 bases map to TRBD1. CDR3 nucleotide sequence: TGTGCCAGTAGTCAAGACAGGGAAGGGGGTGAAAAACTGTTTTTT. It is translated as CASSQDREGGEKLFF.